Listed here is a single T cell receptor beta chain. The record originates from a study of naive and memory T cell subsets. Amplification of ligated cDNA took four PCR rounds with SP2 and nested alpha and beta constant primers. TCRdb reprocessed the 5' RACE reads with MiXCR, giving one entry per CDR3 protein. The profile shows tens of thousands of distinct CDR3 sequences, 5.5% to 8.5% of them singletons. This CDR3 contains 13 residues. Deletions cut 1 base from V and 8 bases from J, with 11 bases between. A UMI-containing oligonucleotide was joined by 3' ligation to the TCR cDNA template. RNA was extracted from less than 3 ml of whole blood of healthy adults. Unsorted total RNA, roughly 1 to 1,100 ng, was DNase treated before reverse transcription.

The rearrangement links TRBV12-3 or TRBV12-4 to TRBJ1-1, with D possibly matching TRBD1 (5 bases). The clonotype was recovered from a male donor in good health. The CDR3 DNA is TGTGCCAGCAGTTTAGTAGAGGGGCACGAAGCTTTCTTT. Its protein product is CASSLVEGHEAFF.